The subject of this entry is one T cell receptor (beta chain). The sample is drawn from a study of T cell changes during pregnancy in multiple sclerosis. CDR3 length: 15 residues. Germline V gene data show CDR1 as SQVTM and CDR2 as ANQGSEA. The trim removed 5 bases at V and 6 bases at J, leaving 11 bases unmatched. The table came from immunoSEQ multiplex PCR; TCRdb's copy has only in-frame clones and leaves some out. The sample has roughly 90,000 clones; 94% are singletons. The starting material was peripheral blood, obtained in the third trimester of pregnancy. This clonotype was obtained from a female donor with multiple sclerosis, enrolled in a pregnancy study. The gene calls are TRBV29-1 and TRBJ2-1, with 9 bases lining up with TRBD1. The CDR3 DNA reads TGCAGCGTTAAGTTAAGGACAGGGGAGTTCAATGAGCAGTTCTTC. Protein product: CSVKLRTGEFNEQFF.